The present entry profiles one T cell receptor (beta chain) with its context. What it binds is not known. This sample is drawn from a study of T cell responses to AZD1222 COVID-19 vaccine. TCRdb's copy holds only in-frame clones and misses some; the assay was immunoSEQ multiplex PCR. Found here are roughly 70,000 clones, less than 85% of them singletons; the top ten hold more than 20%. Study-wide results and caveats: Across the whole spike, CD4 TCRs peaked at regions 160-218 and 743-854. Spike-specific TCR breadth and depth grew following two AZD1222 doses. At study baseline, merely a handful of AZD1222 recipients were seropositive. Most donors were white British and more were female, and clonal diversity was possibly underestimated.

Germline CDR1 is SGDLS and CDR2 is YYNGEE. V lost 3 bases and J lost 4, with 8 bases in between. CDR3 length: 13 residues. The sequencing here drew on peripheral blood, taken on day 0 of MenACWY control vaccination. The source is an adult in good health. The chain joins TRBV9 to TRBJ2-1; D not resolved. DNA for the CDR3: TGTGCCAGCAGCGGTGACGGTTACAATGAGCAGTTCTTC. Protein: CASSGDGYNEQFF.